This T cell receptor (beta chain) was sequenced for a study of T cells in Graves' hyperthyroidism and ophthalmopathy. TCR beta CDR3 regions were amplified from RNA transcripts. RT-PCR in the first round (using the HTBI primer set) targeted the TCR CDR3. TCRdb passed the multiplex PCR reads through MiXCR, listing each CDR3 protein once. The sample consists of more than 350,000 distinct CDR3 sequences, about 14% of them appearing once. This clonotype was observed many times. The antigen is not known. Germline V gene data show CDR1 as SGHAT and CDR2 as FQNNGV. With 4 bases clipped from V and 7 bases from J, the junction kept 5 bases outside the gene matches. The CDR3 is 14 amino acids. Study findings and constraints: The blood repertoire included most of the expanded thyroid clonotypes above 0.001.

The rearrangement links TRBV11-2 to TRBJ2-2; 8 bases align to TRBD2. This receptor was identified in a woman in her 30s with Graves' ophthalmopathy. The source material was blood. CDR3 residues: CASSSFAGGGELFF. For the CDR3, the DNA is TGTGCCAGCAGCTCCTTCGCGGGGGGCGGGGAGCTGTTTTTT.